This TCR beta chain was recorded in a study of T cells in Graves' hyperthyroidism and ophthalmopathy. This clonotype has a handful of counts. Using RNA transcripts as the source, TCR beta CDR3 regions were amplified. During a first-round RT-PCR of the TCR CDR3, the HTBI primer set was used. TCRdb called the multiplex PCR reads again in MiXCR, with one record for every CDR3 protein. The repertoire holds a few hundred thousand distinct CDR3 sequences, with 15% to 19% as singletons. The clonotype originates from a woman between 18 and 30 years old with Graves' hyperthyroidism. The material sequenced was blood.

CDR3 in amino acids: CASSRTWTQSTDTQYF. Here the CDR3 DNA reads TGTGCCAGCAGCCGCACTTGGACCCAGAGCACAGATACGCAGTATTTT. The chain joins TRBV7-9 to TRBJ2-3, with D unclear. With 5 bases removed from V and 0 bases from J, the gap between germline ends came to 15 bases. CDR1 and CDR2 (germline): SEHNR, FQNEAQ (reference sequence). CDR3 size: 16 residues.